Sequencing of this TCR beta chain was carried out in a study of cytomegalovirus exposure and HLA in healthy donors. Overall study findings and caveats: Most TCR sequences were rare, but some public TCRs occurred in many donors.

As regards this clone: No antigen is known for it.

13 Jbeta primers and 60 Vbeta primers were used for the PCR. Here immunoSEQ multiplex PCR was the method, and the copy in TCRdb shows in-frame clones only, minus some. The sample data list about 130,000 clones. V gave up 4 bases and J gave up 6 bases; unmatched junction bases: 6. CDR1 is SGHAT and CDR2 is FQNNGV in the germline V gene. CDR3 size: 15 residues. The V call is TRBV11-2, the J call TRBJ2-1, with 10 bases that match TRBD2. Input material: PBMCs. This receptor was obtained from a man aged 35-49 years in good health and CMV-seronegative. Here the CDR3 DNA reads TGTGCCAGCAGCTACCTAGCGGGAGCAGCCAATGAGCAGTTCTTC. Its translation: CASSYLAGAANEQFF.